Listed below are T cell receptor beta chains from one sample, sequenced in a study of blood T cell repertoires in COVID-19. Sequenced by immunoSEQ multiplex PCR; TCRdb stores in-frame clones only, minus some. The profile shows about 170,000 clones, approximately 79% of them singletons. Sequenced input: peripheral blood. These receptors all come from a woman aged 40-49 years with COVID-19, enrolled during active disease. Each CDR3 is given with its conserved first and last residue. Each record gives: D gene, V gene, J gene, clone size, CDR3 protein, CDR3 DNA. A D gene is named only where the DNA matches it firmly. For some rows the clone size is stated as once, few or many, or as a class when expanded; others skip it.

d_call: -
v_call: TRBV19
j_call: TRBJ2-2
clone_size: few
cdr3_aa: CASRTGTNTGELFF
cdr3_nt: TGTGCCAGTAGAACAGGGACGAACACCGGGGAGCTGTTTTTT

d_call: -
v_call: TRBV30
j_call: TRBJ2-2
clone_size: -
cdr3_aa: CAWSGDFTGELFF
cdr3_nt: TGTGCCTGGAGTGGGGACTTCACCGGGGAGCTGTTTTTT

d_call: TRBD1
v_call: TRBV6-2/TRBV6-3
j_call: TRBJ1-2
clone_size: -
cdr3_aa: CASSYQGAGYTF
cdr3_nt: TGTGCCAGCAGTTACCAGGGGGCTGGCTACACCTTC

d_call: TRBD1
v_call: TRBV28
j_call: TRBJ1-2
clone_size: -
cdr3_aa: CASSSGQIPYGYTF
cdr3_nt: TGTGCCAGCAGTTCGGGACAGATTCCTTATGGCTACACCTTC

d_call: -
v_call: TRBV18
j_call: TRBJ2-3
clone_size: -
cdr3_aa: CASSLDRIRADTQYF
cdr3_nt: TGTGCCAGCTCACTCGACAGGATTCGGGCAGATACGCAGTATTTT

d_call: -
v_call: TRBV6-6
j_call: TRBJ2-3
clone_size: -
cdr3_aa: CASSYWTATDTQYF
cdr3_nt: TGTGCCAGCAGTTACTGGACAGCCACAGATACGCAGTATTTT

d_call: TRBD1
v_call: TRBV30
j_call: TRBJ1-5
clone_size: -
cdr3_aa: CAWSTGQGNQPQHF
cdr3_nt: TGTGCCTGGAGTACTGGACAGGGGAATCAGCCCCAGCATTTT

d_call: -
v_call: TRBV27
j_call: TRBJ2-3
clone_size: -
cdr3_aa: CASSLYGREVDTQYF
cdr3_nt: TGTGCCAGCAGTTTATATGGCAGGGAGGTAGATACGCAGTATTTT

d_call: -
v_call: TRBV5-5
j_call: TRBJ2-3
clone_size: -
cdr3_aa: CASSIRWQINTDTQYF
cdr3_nt: TGTGCCAGCAGCATCAGGTGGCAAATTAACACAGATACGCAGTATTTT

d_call: -
v_call: TRBV4-2
j_call: TRBJ2-3
clone_size: once
cdr3_aa: CASSQAVPSTDTQYF
cdr3_nt: TGTGCCAGCAGCCAAGCGGTTCCGAGCACAGATACGCAGTATTTT

d_call: -
v_call: TRBV4-1
j_call: TRBJ1-1
clone_size: -
cdr3_aa: CASSQMDSMNTEAFF
cdr3_nt: TGCGCCAGCAGCCAGATGGACAGCATGAACACTGAAGCTTTCTTT

d_call: -
v_call: TRBV6-5
j_call: TRBJ1-1
clone_size: few
cdr3_aa: CASNRQKMNTEAFF
cdr3_nt: TGTGCCAGCAACCGACAAAAAATGAACACTGAAGCTTTCTTT

d_call: TRBD2
v_call: TRBV6-1
j_call: TRBJ2-3
clone_size: -
cdr3_aa: CASSEFAGGLTDTQYF
cdr3_nt: TGTGCCAGCAGTGAATTTGCGGGGGGGCTCACAGATACGCAGTATTTT

d_call: TRBD2
v_call: TRBV9
j_call: TRBJ2-3
clone_size: -
cdr3_aa: CASSVAKRGGVSTDTQYF
cdr3_nt: TGTGCCAGCAGCGTAGCCAAGCGGGGGGGCGTGAGCACAGATACGCAGTATTTT

d_call: -
v_call: TRBV18
j_call: TRBJ1-1
clone_size: -
cdr3_aa: CASSLHRDNTEAFF
cdr3_nt: TGTGCCAGCTCACTACACAGAGATAACACTGAAGCTTTCTTT

d_call: -
v_call: TRBV4-1
j_call: TRBJ2-7
clone_size: few
cdr3_aa: CASSLGGHSPYEQYF
cdr3_nt: TGCGCCAGCAGCCTAGGAGGCCACTCTCCCTACGAGCAGTACTTC

d_call: -
v_call: TRBV27
j_call: TRBJ2-1
clone_size: -
cdr3_aa: CASSQQGNEQFF
cdr3_nt: TGTGCCAGCAGTCAACAGGGTAATGAGCAGTTCTTC

d_call: TRBD2
v_call: TRBV28
j_call: TRBJ2-2
clone_size: -
cdr3_aa: CASISRGGENTGELFF
cdr3_nt: TGTGCCAGCATCTCCCGGGGGGGGGAGAACACCGGGGAGCTGTTTTTT

d_call: TRBD1
v_call: TRBV6-1
j_call: TRBJ1-2
clone_size: few
cdr3_aa: CASREPVGTGTKNYGYTF
cdr3_nt: TGTGCCAGCAGAGAACCTGTGGGGACAGGGACAAAAAACTATGGCTACACCTTC

d_call: -
v_call: TRBV11-1
j_call: TRBJ2-3
clone_size: -
cdr3_aa: CASSLVGVPTDTQYF
cdr3_nt: TGTGCCAGCAGCTTAGTTGGAGTCCCCACAGATACGCAGTATTTT

d_call: -
v_call: TRBV27
j_call: TRBJ2-1
clone_size: few
cdr3_aa: CASRPNGLMYNEQFF
cdr3_nt: TGTGCCAGCAGACCAAATGGACTAATGTACAATGAGCAGTTCTTC

d_call: -
v_call: TRBV2
j_call: TRBJ1-2
clone_size: once
cdr3_aa: CASSRTANYGYTF
cdr3_nt: TGTGCCAGCAGCCGGACAGCTAACTATGGCTACACCTTC

d_call: -
v_call: TRBV19
j_call: TRBJ2-5
clone_size: -
cdr3_aa: CASSPRTVKETQYF
cdr3_nt: TGTGCCAGTAGTCCCCGGACAGTCAAGGAGACCCAGTACTTC

d_call: -
v_call: TRBV5-5
j_call: TRBJ1-1
clone_size: -
cdr3_aa: CASSFWLNTEAFF
cdr3_nt: TGTGCCAGCAGCTTTTGGCTGAACACTGAAGCTTTCTTT

d_call: TRBD1
v_call: TRBV29-1
j_call: TRBJ2-4
clone_size: -
cdr3_aa: CSVWDRGNIQYF
cdr3_nt: TGCAGCGTTTGGGACAGGGGAAACATTCAGTACTTC

d_call: -
v_call: TRBV5-1
j_call: TRBJ1-1
clone_size: once
cdr3_aa: CASSEKQVFSNTEAFF
cdr3_nt: TGCGCCAGCAGCGAGAAACAGGTTTTTTCGAACACTGAAGCTTTCTTT

d_call: TRBD1
v_call: TRBV14
j_call: TRBJ1-1
clone_size: -
cdr3_aa: CASSKRQGHTTEAFF
cdr3_nt: TGTGCCAGCAGCAAACGACAGGGACACACCACTGAAGCTTTCTTT

d_call: -
v_call: TRBV27
j_call: TRBJ1-6
clone_size: -
cdr3_aa: CASSLSTGLNSPLHF
cdr3_nt: TGTGCCAGCAGTTTATCGACAGGTTTGAATTCACCCCTCCACTTT

d_call: -
v_call: TRBV6-5
j_call: TRBJ1-2
clone_size: -
cdr3_aa: CASSSPQGANYGYTF
cdr3_nt: TGTGCCAGCAGTTCCCCACAGGGAGCTAACTATGGCTACACCTTC

d_call: -
v_call: TRBV5-6
j_call: TRBJ1-1
clone_size: -
cdr3_aa: CASSLWPGITFF
cdr3_nt: TGTGCCAGCAGCTTGTGGCCAGGGATAACTTTCTTT

d_call: TRBD2
v_call: TRBV29-1
j_call: TRBJ2-5
clone_size: -
cdr3_aa: CSVEENQAGQYF
cdr3_nt: TGCAGCGTTGAAGAGAATCAAGCGGGGCAGTACTTC

d_call: TRBD1
v_call: TRBV5-5
j_call: TRBJ2-7
clone_size: -
cdr3_aa: CASSYIGTAYEQYF
cdr3_nt: TGTGCCAGCAGCTACATTGGGACAGCCTACGAGCAGTACTTC

d_call: TRBD2
v_call: TRBV7-6
j_call: TRBJ2-2
clone_size: -
cdr3_aa: CASSFRGGLNTGELFF
cdr3_nt: TGTGCCAGCAGCTTTCGCGGGGGGCTTAACACCGGGGAGCTGTTTTTT

d_call: -
v_call: TRBV19
j_call: TRBJ2-5
clone_size: -
cdr3_aa: CASSIGGGEETQYF
cdr3_nt: TGTGCCAGTAGTATAGGGGGCGGGGAGGAGACCCAGTACTTC

d_call: -
v_call: TRBV29-1
j_call: TRBJ2-3
clone_size: -
cdr3_aa: CSVVGGDTQYF
cdr3_nt: TGCAGCGTTGTCGGAGGGGATACGCAGTATTTT

d_call: TRBD1
v_call: TRBV19
j_call: TRBJ1-4
clone_size: -
cdr3_aa: CASSINRDRDHEALFF
cdr3_nt: TGTGCCAGTAGTATAAACCGGGACAGGGACCATGAGGCACTGTTTTTT

d_call: TRBD2
v_call: TRBV6-1
j_call: TRBJ2-7
clone_size: -
cdr3_aa: CASSEYPREGSYEQYF
cdr3_nt: TGTGCCAGCAGCGAATATCCGCGGGAGGGATCCTACGAGCAGTACTTC

d_call: -
v_call: TRBV6-4
j_call: TRBJ2-3
clone_size: few
cdr3_aa: CASSEVPGEDTQYF
cdr3_nt: TGTGCCAGCAGTGAAGTTCCGGGAGAAGATACGCAGTATTTT

d_call: -
v_call: TRBV28
j_call: TRBJ1-3
clone_size: -
cdr3_aa: CASKGVGNTIYF
cdr3_nt: TGTGCCAGCAAAGGAGTGGGTAACACCATATATTTT

d_call: TRBD2
v_call: TRBV2
j_call: TRBJ2-1
clone_size: -
cdr3_aa: CASRSGTSGHNEQFF
cdr3_nt: TGTGCCAGCAGAAGCGGGACTAGCGGTCACAATGAGCAGTTCTTC

d_call: -
v_call: TRBV7-9
j_call: TRBJ2-1
clone_size: -
cdr3_aa: CASSVEIALSSYNEQFF
cdr3_nt: TGTGCCAGCAGCGTAGAGATTGCGCTATCCTCCTACAATGAGCAGTTCTTC

d_call: TRBD1
v_call: TRBV4-2
j_call: TRBJ2-7
clone_size: -
cdr3_aa: CASSHHRGDGEQYF
cdr3_nt: TGTGCCAGCAGCCATCACAGGGGTGACGGCGAGCAGTACTTC

d_call: -
v_call: TRBV5-6
j_call: TRBJ1-2
clone_size: once
cdr3_aa: CASSLDRNYGYTF
cdr3_nt: TGTGCCAGCAGCCTCGACAGGAACTATGGCTACACCTTC

d_call: TRBD1
v_call: TRBV28
j_call: TRBJ2-1
clone_size: -
cdr3_aa: CASGTGQAYYNEQFF
cdr3_nt: TGTGCCAGCGGCACGGGACAGGCGTATTACAATGAGCAGTTCTTC

d_call: -
v_call: TRBV28
j_call: TRBJ2-7
clone_size: -
cdr3_aa: CASSFFNQGYRDEQYF
cdr3_nt: TGTGCCAGCAGTTTTTTCAATCAGGGATACCGGGACGAGCAGTACTTC